This T cell receptor beta chain was captured in a study of blood T cell repertoires in COVID-19. Study background: The cDNA or gDNA used as material had been derived from T cells, B-cell-depleted T cells, or PBMCs.

This table comes from immunoSEQ multiplex PCR, and its TCRdb copy is limited to in-frame clones, with some not included. In the table there are about 200,000 clones, around 80% of which are singletons. Germline loops: CDR1 KGHDR, CDR2 SFDVKD. CDR3 length equals 18 residues. The V gene end was trimmed by 1 base and the J gene end by 4 bases; junction bases not matched to a gene: 12. The rearrangement joins TRBV24-1 to TRBJ2-5; 9 positions match TRBD2. The receptor was derived from a woman in her 70s with acute or convalescent COVID-19. Sample: peripheral blood. The DNA for the CDR3 is TGTGCCACCAGTGATTTCGGCCTAGCGGGATTTCAGGGAGAGACCCAGTACTTC. Its protein product is CATSDFGLAGFQGETQYF.